This T cell receptor beta chain was recorded in a study of vaccination effects on CD4 cells after COVID-19. Assay: immunoSEQ multiplex PCR; the TCRdb copy retains only in-frame clones and omits some. Of some 68,000 clones listed, around 81% were seen once; the top ten hold approximately 1.2%. Worth noting for this clone: Its matching antigen is unknown.

After expansion with viral peptide pools in the ViraFEST assay, antigen-specific CD4+ T cells were sequenced. At the end of over 8 days of culture, CD4+ T cells were isolated. Two doses of either BNT162b2 or mRNA-1273 were given to each participant. Some 2.2 million PBMC per well were cultured with 8.5 to 10 IU/ml IL-2 and approximately 9.1 ug/ml peptides. Cultures had half their medium replaced with IL-2 medium on days 3 and 7. Sample: CD4+ T cells from PBMCs cultured with HCoV-229E spike peptides, taken after COVID-19 vaccination. The TCR comes from a human donor who received a COVID-19 vaccine.

The CDR3 region is CASSRGSWDQPQHF. The CDR3 DNA is TGTGCCAGCAGCCGGGGGTCTTGGGATCAGCCCCAGCATTTT. The genes are TRBV3-1 (or the pseudogene TRBV3-2) and TRBJ1-5; possible D gene TRBD1, 5 bases. The CDR3 is 14 residues long. Trimming took 4 bases from V and 5 from J, leaving 12 bases between them. Germline V gene lookup returns CDR1 LGHDT and CDR2 YNNKEL (reference sequence).